The 20 T cell receptor beta chains reported below all come from one sample, sequenced in a study of T cell repertoires in cytomegalovirus infection. MiXCR, run by TCRdb on the reads, gives a single entry per CDR3 protein. The data show some 400,000 distinct CDR3 sequences, with under 40% seen just once and around 13% held by the top ten. Sequencing used PBMCs. The receptors derive from a human donor in good health (CMV status not recorded). Some clones in this sample may be carry-over from other donors' samples.

This clonotype appeared a few times. The V gene is TRBV28, the J gene TRBJ1-6; unclear D gene. This CDR3 spans 13 amino acids. Per the germline V gene, CDR1 is MDHEN and CDR2 is SYDVKM. Trimming shortened V by 5 bases and J by 6 bases, and 8 bases separated the two germline ends. The CDR3 DNA reads as TGTGCCAGCAGTCCGATAATTAATTCACCCCTCCACTTT. It specifies CASSPIINSPLHF. Combining the CDR3 with reference TRBV28 and TRBJ1-6 gives the whole variable domain DVKVTQSSRYLVKRTGEKVFLECVQDMDHENMFWYRQDPGLGLRLIYFSYDVKMKEKGDIPEGYSVSREKKERFSLILESASTNQTSMYLCASSPIINSPLHFGNGTRLTVT.

The V call is TRBV24-1, the J call TRBJ2-2; D remains unclear. V was trimmed by 2 bases and J by 2 bases, leaving 5 bases between them. The V gene's germline CDR1 is KGHDR and CDR2 SFDVKD. This CDR3 comprises 14 residues. CDR3 protein: CATSDSRNTGELFF. Here the CDR3 DNA reads TGTGCCACCAGTGATTCCAGAAACACCGGGGAGCTGTTTTTT.

The chain is built from TRBV6-6 and TRBJ2-7; TRBD2 aligns across 13 bases. The germline V gene has CDR1 MNHNY and CDR2 SVGAGI (reference sequence). This CDR3 comprises 15 residues. J gave up 3 bases and V 6 bases, and 5 bases lay outside the gene matches. The CDR3, as DNA: TGTGCCAGCAGGCGCGGGACTAGCGGGGTCTACGAGCAGTACTTC. Its translation is CASRRGTSGVYEQYF.

This clonotype has a count of ten or more. The chain couples TRBV7-2 to TRBJ2-7, with no clear D. The CDR3 sequence is 12 residues long. V gave up 2 bases and J gave up 1 base, with 3 bases separating them. Per the germline V gene, CDR1 is SGHTA and CDR2 is FQGNSA. This CDR3 reads CASSLSSYEQYF. The DNA of the CDR3 is TGTGCCAGCAGCTTAAGTTCCTACGAGCAGTACTTC.

This clonotype was picked up a small number of times. The CDR3 coding sequence is TGTGCCACCAGCAGGAATACCGACTCCTACGAGCAGTACTTC. Protein sequence: CATSRNTDSYEQYF. The chain recombines TRBV15 with TRBJ2-7; D is unresolved. The CDR3 sequence is 14 residues long. Trimming removed 3 bases at V and 0 bases at J, with 9 bases between. Germline V CDR1 and CDR2: LNHNV, YYDKDF (reference sequence).

This chain links TRBV4-2 with TRBJ1-2, with D uncertain. Per germline, CDR1 LGHNA and CDR2 YNFKEQ. The CDR3 has 14 residues. The V end was cut by 0 bases, the J end by 3 bases, with 8 bases between. The CDR3 loop is CASSQERADYGYTF. The CDR3 DNA reads TGTGCCAGCAGCCAAGAGCGGGCAGACTATGGCTACACCTTC.

The chain employs TRBV29-1 and TRBJ1-5; D gene ambiguous. Germline V lookup: CDR1 SQVTM, CDR2 ANQGSEA. V was cut by 6 bases and J by 3 bases, with 9 bases left in between. There are 12 residues in the CDR3. The DNA of the CDR3 is TGCAGCGTCCAATACTACAATCAGCCCCAGCATTTT. This sequence encodes CSVQYYNQPQHF.

At least ten counts were recorded for this clonotype. This chain connects TRBV7-2 to TRBJ2-3, with D maybe TRBD2 (6 bases). With 2 bases removed from V and 4 bases from J, the gap between germline ends came to 7 bases. This CDR3 contains 13 residues. Germline V gives CDR1 SGHTA, CDR2 FQGNSA. This chain's CDR3 is CASSLTSPDTQYF. CDR3 bases: TGTGCCAGCAGCTTAACTAGCCCAGATACGCAGTATTTT.

V is TRBV11-2 and J is TRBJ2-5; D possibly uses TRBD1 or TRBD2 (5 bases each). V lost 6 bases to trimming and J lost 1 base, with 12 bases between them. Germline V lookup: CDR1 SGHAT, CDR2 FQNNGV. The CDR3 length is 14 residues. CDR3: CASRPGTRQETQYF. As DNA, the CDR3 is TGTGCCAGCAGACCAGGGACCCGCCAAGAGACCCAGTACTTC.

The chain carries TRBV4-1 and TRBJ1-4; D not resolved. This CDR3 is built from 16 residues. The V end lost 4 bases, the J end lost 5 bases, and 17 bases lay between the germline ends. CDR1 is MGHRA and CDR2 is YSYEKL in the germline V gene. The CDR3 sequence: CASSRWGGSQNEKLFF. CDR3 nucleotide sequence: TGCGCCAGCAGCCGTTGGGGAGGCAGTCAGAATGAAAAACTGTTTTTT.

On this clonotype: This CDR3 is missing its conserved last phenylalanine or tryptophan, likely due to a read error. This sequence joins TRBV11-2 and TRBJ2-5; D unresolved. This CDR3 comprises 13 residues. From germline, CDR1 is SGHAT and CDR2 FQNNGV. Trimming cost V 5 bases and J 4 bases, with 11 bases left between them. CDR3 protein: CASSDSVGETQYI. In DNA form, the CDR3 reads TGTGCCAGCAGCGACTCGGTCGGAGAGACCCAGTACATC.

The table lists this clonotype with many counts. The chain links TRBV4-1 to TRBJ1-2, with a tentative D call TRBD1 (6 bases). Germline V gene lookup returns CDR1 MGHRA and CDR2 YSYEKL. Trimming cost V 4 bases and J 2 bases, with 20 bases left between them. The CDR3 covers 17 residues. DNA for the CDR3: TGCGCCAGCAGCCTAGCGACCACGGACAGACAAAACTATGGCTACACCTTC. Its protein product is CASSLATTDRQNYGYTF.

There are many counts of this clonotype. The chain is built from TRBV7-8 and TRBJ2-7; 7 bases are shared with TRBD1. The CDR3 runs 14 residues. In germline, CDR1 is SGHVS, CDR2 FQNEAQ. J was trimmed by 9 bases and V by 5 bases; bases with no gene match: 13. CDR3 protein: CASSHGTAKRGQYF. The CDR3 DNA sequence: TGTGCCAGCAGCCACGGGACAGCCAAACGAGGGCAGTACTTC.

The table lists this clonotype with many counts. The chain couples TRBV7-6 to TRBJ2-1; no reliable D call. The V gene lost 5 bases and the J gene lost 4 bases, with 12 bases spanning the gap. In germline, CDR1 is SGHVS, CDR2 FNYEAQ. The CDR3 spans 14 residues. The chain's CDR3 is CASSLIAAYNEQFF. The CDR3 DNA reads as TGTGCCAGCAGCCTAATAGCAGCTTACAATGAGCAGTTCTTC.

The V gene is TRBV12-3 or TRBV12-4, the J gene TRBJ2-2, with D hard to call. V gave up 3 bases and J gave up 8 bases, with 13 bases separating them. The CDR3 runs 14 residues. The CDR3 is CASSLDFGAGELFF. The CDR3 bases are TGTGCCAGCAGTTTGGATTTCGGTGCTGGGGAGCTGTTTTTT.

This sequence joins TRBV6-5 and TRBJ2-1; 8 nucleotides agree with TRBD2. The CDR3 runs to 14 residues. In germline, CDR1 is MNHEY, CDR2 SVGAGI. V gave up 6 bases and J gave up 6 bases; unmatched junction bases: 7. CDR3 DNA sequence: TGTGCCAGCAGCCACGGACTAGCAATCAATGAGCAGTTCTTC. Translation gives CASSHGLAINEQFF.

This clonotype was counted a few times. The chain is built from TRBV3-1 and TRBJ2-2; perhaps D is TRBD1 or TRBD2 (5 bases each). In germline, CDR1 is LGHDT, CDR2 YNNKEL (reference sequence). V lost 8 bases to trimming and J lost 2 bases, with 9 bases between them. The CDR3 covers 13 residues. The CDR3 DNA sequence: TGTGCCAGCGGGGGTGAAAACACCGGGGAGCTGTTTTTT. The encoded protein is CASGGENTGELFF.

This rearrangement joins TRBV7-6 to TRBJ2-3; 8 bases map to TRBD2. The V gene end was trimmed by 1 base and the J gene end by 2 bases; junction bases not matched to a gene: 5. The CDR3 sequence is 16 residues long. Germline CDR1 reads SGHVS; CDR2 reads FNYEAQ. The CDR3 sequence is CASSLGSGGNTDTQYF. CDR3 coding DNA: TGTGCCAGCAGCTTAGGAAGCGGGGGAAACACAGATACGCAGTATTTT.

This clonotype was recorded many times. The J gene is TRBJ2-2, the V gene TRBV12-5, with 7 bases matching TRBD1. The CDR3 covers 14 residues. From germline, CDR1 is LGHNT and CDR2 FRNRAP. The junction had 5 bases not matched to a gene; V was cut back by 9 bases and J by 1 base. DNA for the CDR3: TGTGCTAGCCGGACAGGCTTGAACACCGGGGAGCTGTTTTTT. This gives the protein CASRTGLNTGELFF.

This clonotype was seen more than once but under ten times. This sequence joins TRBV20-1 and TRBJ2-3; 7 nucleotides match TRBD2. The CDR3 is 18 amino acids. CDR1 is DFQATT and CDR2 is SNEGSKA in the germline V gene (reference sequence). The ends lost 5 bases at V and 1 base at J; junction bases unmatched: 18. The CDR3 region is CSASPPSGGLIRTDTQYF. DNA of the CDR3: TGCAGTGCTTCACCCCCCTCGGGGGGTCTTATACGCACAGATACGCAGTATTTT.